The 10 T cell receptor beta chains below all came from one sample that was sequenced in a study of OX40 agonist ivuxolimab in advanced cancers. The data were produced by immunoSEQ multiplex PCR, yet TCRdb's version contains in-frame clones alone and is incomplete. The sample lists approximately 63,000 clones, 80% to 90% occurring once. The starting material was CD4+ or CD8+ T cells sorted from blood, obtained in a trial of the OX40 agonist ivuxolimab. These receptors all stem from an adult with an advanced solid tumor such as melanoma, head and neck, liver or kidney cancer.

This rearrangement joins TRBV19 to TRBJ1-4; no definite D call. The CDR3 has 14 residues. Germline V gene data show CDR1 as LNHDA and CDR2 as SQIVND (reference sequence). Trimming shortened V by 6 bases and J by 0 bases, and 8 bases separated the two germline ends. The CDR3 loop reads CASRQTATNEKLFF. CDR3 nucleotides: TGTGCCAGTAGACAAACAGCAACTAATGAAAAACTGTTTTTT. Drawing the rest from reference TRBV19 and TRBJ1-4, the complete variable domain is DGGITQSPKYLFRKEGQNVTLSCEQNLNHDAMYWYRQDPGQGLRLIYYSQIVNDFQKGDIAEGYSVSREKKESFPLTVTSAQKNPTAFYLCASRQTATNEKLFFGSGTQLSVL.

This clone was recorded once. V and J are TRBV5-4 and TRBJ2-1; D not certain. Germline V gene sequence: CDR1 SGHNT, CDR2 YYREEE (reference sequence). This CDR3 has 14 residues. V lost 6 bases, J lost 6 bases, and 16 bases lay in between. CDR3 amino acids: CASNPSAFSNEQFF. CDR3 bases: TGTGCCAGCAACCCCAGTGCATTTTCCAATGAGCAGTTCTTC.

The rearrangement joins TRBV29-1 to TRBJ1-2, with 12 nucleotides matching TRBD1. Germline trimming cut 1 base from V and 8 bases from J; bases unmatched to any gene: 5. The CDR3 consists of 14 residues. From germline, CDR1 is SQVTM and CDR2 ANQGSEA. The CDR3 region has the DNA TGCAGCGTTGAAGGGGGACAGGGGGCTTTGGGCTACACCTTC. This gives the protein CSVEGGQGALGYTF.

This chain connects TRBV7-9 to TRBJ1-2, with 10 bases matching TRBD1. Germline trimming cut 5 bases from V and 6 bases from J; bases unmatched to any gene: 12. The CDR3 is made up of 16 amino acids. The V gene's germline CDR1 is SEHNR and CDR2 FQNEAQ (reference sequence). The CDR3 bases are TGTGCCAGCAGCGTCGGACAGGGGGTAATTGAGGATGGCTACACCTTC. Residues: CASSVGQGVIEDGYTF.

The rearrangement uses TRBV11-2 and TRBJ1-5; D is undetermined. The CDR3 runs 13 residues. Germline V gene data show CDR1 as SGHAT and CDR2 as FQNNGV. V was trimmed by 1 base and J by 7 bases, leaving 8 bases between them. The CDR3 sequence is CASSLARRQPQHF. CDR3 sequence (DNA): TGTGCCAGCAGCTTAGCACGCCGCCAGCCCCAGCATTTT.

CDR3 sequence: CSVDGLAGVWNEQFF. The CDR3 DNA follows: TGCAGCGTTGATGGACTAGCGGGAGTGTGGAATGAGCAGTTCTTC. This chain links TRBV29-1 with TRBJ2-1; TRBD2 aligns across 13 bases. CDR1 is SQVTM, CDR2 ANQGSEA, per germline. The CDR3 is made up of 15 amino acids. Trimming took 3 bases from V and 7 from J; bases not matched to a gene: 6.

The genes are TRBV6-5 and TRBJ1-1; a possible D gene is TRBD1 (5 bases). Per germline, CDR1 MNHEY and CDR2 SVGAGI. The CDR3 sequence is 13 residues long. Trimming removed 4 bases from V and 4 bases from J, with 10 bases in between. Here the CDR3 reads CASSWGALTEAFF. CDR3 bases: TGTGCCAGCAGTTGGGGCGCTCTCACTGAAGCTTTCTTT.

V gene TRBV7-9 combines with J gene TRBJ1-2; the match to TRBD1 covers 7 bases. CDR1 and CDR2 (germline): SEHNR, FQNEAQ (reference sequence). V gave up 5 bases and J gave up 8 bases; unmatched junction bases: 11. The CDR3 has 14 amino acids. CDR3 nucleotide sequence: TGTGCCAGCAGCCCAGTGACAGGGCCGGAGGGCTACACCTTC. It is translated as CASSPVTGPEGYTF.

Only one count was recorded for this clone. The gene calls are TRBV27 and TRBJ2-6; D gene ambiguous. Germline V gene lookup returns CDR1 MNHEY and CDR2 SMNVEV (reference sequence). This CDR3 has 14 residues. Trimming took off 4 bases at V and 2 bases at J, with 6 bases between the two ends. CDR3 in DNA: TGTGCCAGCAGTTGGTCGGCTGGGGCCAACGTCCTGACTTTC. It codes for CASSWSAGANVLTF.

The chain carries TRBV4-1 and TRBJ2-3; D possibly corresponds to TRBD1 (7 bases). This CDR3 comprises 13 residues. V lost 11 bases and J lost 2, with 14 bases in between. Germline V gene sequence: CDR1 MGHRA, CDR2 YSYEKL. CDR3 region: CAAGGGTTDTQYF. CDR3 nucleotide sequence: TGCGCCGCAGGGGGAGGCACCACAGATACGCAGTATTTT.